This section outlines one TCR beta chain sequence together with its context. The antigen is unknown. These data originate in a study of T cell repertoires in cytomegalovirus infection. The wider study: Indicated by public TCR beta signatures were CMV infection and matching HLA type.

Study-wide points: There were carriers of CMV plus the relevant HLA, and cumulative public TCR beta family frequency identified them. HLA-C-restricted CMV-specific TCR beta clonotypes were dominant in the ex vivo response.

Each CDR3 protein is one row after TCRdb ran MiXCR on the reads. The sample has roughly 200,000 distinct CDR3 sequences; 8% to 10% are singletons. The TCR comes from a human donor in good health (CMV status not recorded). Some clones in this sample may be carry-over from other donors' samples. Input material: PBMCs.

The CDR3: CASSQVGFRDEQYF. The CDR3 nucleotides are TGTGCCAGCAGCCAAGTGGGGTTTCGGGATGAGCAGTACTTC. V usage is TRBV14 and J usage is TRBJ2-7; the D gene is possibly TRBD2 (5 bases). Germline V CDR1 and CDR2: SGHDN, FVKESK. The ends were cut back, 1 base at V and 7 bases at J, with 14 bases in the middle. The CDR3 has 14 residues.